These 17 T cell receptor beta chains share one sample of origin, sequenced in a study of shared clonotypes between healthy human individuals. Naive CD8 cells lacked CD45RO and underwent positive selection for CCR7, leaving out terminally differentiated effector memory CD45RA+ cells. Clones were read by immunoSEQ multiplex PCR, and TCRdb kept only the in-frame ones, dropping some. The sample lists 1.5 million to 2.5 million clones, about 95% occurring once. The sequencing sample was made of naive CD8+ T cells sorted from blood. The receptors come from a man aged 18 to 30 in good health.

This clone showed up just once. The genes are TRBV6-5 and TRBJ1-2; D is unresolved. The CDR3 loop spans 14 amino acids. Trimming left V 0 bases short and J 1 base short, with 6 bases between. The germline CDR1 and CDR2 sequences are MNHEY and SVGAGI. The CDR3 DNA follows: TGTGCCAGCAGTTACTCGTGGGATAACTATGGCTACACCTTC. Translation: CASSYSWDNYGYTF.

The chain combines TRBV6-1 with TRBJ1-1; 7 positions match TRBD1. Germline CDR1 reads MNHNS; CDR2 reads SASEGT. V dropped 6 bases and J dropped 4; count of bases not matched to a gene: 8. The CDR3 spans 14 residues. CDR3 protein: CASRARGSGTEAFF. The CDR3 DNA reads TGTGCCAGCAGGGCCAGGGGGTCGGGCACTGAAGCTTTCTTT.

Concerning this clone itself: At the DNA level, this CDR3 is encoded by other sequences in the same sample as well. J is TRBJ2-2 and V is TRBV27; 9 nucleotides align to TRBD1. Germline-derived CDR1 and CDR2 are MNHEY and SMNVEV (reference sequence). Germline trimming cut 4 bases from V and 5 bases from J; bases unmatched to any gene: 2. There are 14 residues in the CDR3. CDR3 bases: TGTGCCAGCAGTTACGGGACAGGGACCGGGGAGCTGTTTTTT. Amino acids: CASSYGTGTGELFF.

This sequence joins TRBV7-9 and TRBJ2-1, with D unresolved. The germline gives CDR1 SEHNR, CDR2 FQNEAQ (reference sequence). This CDR3 region has 11 residues. V dropped 5 bases and J dropped 10 bases, with 9 bases sitting between them. CDR3 nucleotides: TGTGCCAGCAGCCTACAATGGGAGCAGTTCTTC. This gives the protein CASSLQWEQFF.

This sequence joins TRBV27 and TRBJ2-3, with D possibly matching TRBD2 (5 bases). Trimming shortened V by 3 bases and J by 7 bases, and 8 bases separated the two germline ends. The CDR3 is 12 residues long. From germline, CDR1 is MNHEY and CDR2 SMNVEV (reference sequence). CDR3 nucleotides: TGTGCCAGCAGTTTTGACTACAATACGCAGTATTTT. This encodes CASSFDYNTQYF.

The J gene is TRBJ2-7, the V gene TRBV7-3, with 8 bases that match TRBD1. Trimming removed 5 bases from V and 3 bases from J; junction bases left unmatched: 9. This CDR3 has 15 residues. CDR1 is SGHTA, CDR2 FQGTGA, per germline. CDR3 DNA: TGTGCCAGCAGCCAAGGGGCAGGGGGCTACTACGAGCAGTACTTC. Its translation is CASSQGAGGYYEQYF.

The V call is TRBV19, the J call TRBJ2-1; D remains ambiguous. CDR1 LNHDA and CDR2 SQIVND come from the germline V gene (reference sequence). CDR3 length: 13 amino acids. Trimming removed 3 bases from V and 5 bases from J, with 8 bases in between. The CDR3 is CASSIGQNNEQFF. CDR3 coding DNA: TGTGCCAGTAGTATCGGGCAAAACAATGAGCAGTTCTTC.

V gene TRBV18 combines with J gene TRBJ2-5; D unresolved. The CDR3 is 14 amino acids. Germline-derived CDR1 and CDR2 are KGHSH and LQKENI. Trimming pared 3 bases from V and 1 base from J, leaving 9 bases between. CDR3 amino acids: CASSPEVGQETQYF. CDR3 DNA: TGTGCCAGCTCACCCGAGGTCGGCCAAGAGACCCAGTACTTC.

Regarding this clone: In the same sample, other DNA sequences code for this CDR3. The J gene is TRBJ2-2, the V gene TRBV2, with D tentatively TRBD1 or TRBD2 (5 bases each). Trimming stripped 4 bases from V and 0 bases from J, with 9 bases between. This CDR3 spans 15 amino acids. Germline V gives CDR1 SNHLY, CDR2 FYNNEI. The CDR3 sequence: CASSVRGSNTGELFF. CDR3 nucleotides: TGTGCCAGCAGTGTGAGGGGCTCGAACACCGGGGAGCTGTTTTTT.

This sequence joins TRBV4-2 and TRBJ1-2; possible D gene TRBD1, 5 bases. The germline V gene has CDR1 LGHNA and CDR2 YNFKEQ. Deletions cut 0 bases from V and 4 bases from J, with 12 bases between. The CDR3 consists of 15 residues. CDR3 in amino acids: CASSQDPRVRYGYTF. CDR3 DNA sequence: TGTGCCAGCAGCCAAGACCCCAGGGTGCGCTATGGCTACACCTTC.

Concerning this clone itself: One end of the junction is discordant with germline, which a read error may explain. The rearrangement joins TRBV15 to TRBJ1-1, with unresolved D. CDR1 and CDR2 (germline): LNHNV, YYDKDF (reference sequence). The CDR3 contains 16 residues. The CDR3 DNA is TGTGCCACCAGCGGAGAGGGATGGGGTATCGACACTGAAGCTTTCTTT. Protein: CATSGEGWGIDTEAFF. The whole variable domain, remainder taken from reference TRBV15 and TRBJ1-1, is DAMVIQNPRYQVTQFGKPVTLSCSQTLNHNVMYWYQQKSSQAPKLLFHYYDKDFNNEADTPDNFQSRRPNTSFCFLDIRSPGLGDTAMYLCATSGEGWGIDTEAFFGQGTRLTVV.

The V and J genes are TRBV19 and TRBJ2-3; 8 bases align to TRBD1. The CDR3 consists of 18 residues. With V trimmed by 4 bases and J by 3 bases, 15 bases remained unmatched. Germline V gene sequence: CDR1 LNHDA, CDR2 SQIVND (reference sequence). The CDR3 coding sequence is TGTGCCAGTAGTACTCCTACCCCCGGACAGGGATTAACAGATACGCAGTATTTT. It encodes CASSTPTPGQGLTDTQYF.

The chain has TRBV18 and TRBJ1-2; D is undetermined. CDR1 and CDR2 (germline): KGHSH, LQKENI. The CDR3 extends over 17 amino acids. V lost 1 base and J 0 bases, leaving 15 bases between the germline ends. The CDR3 here is CASSPLTMADTNYGYTF. In nucleotides, the CDR3 is TGTGCCAGCTCACCACTGACGATGGCAGATACTAACTATGGCTACACCTTC.

J is TRBJ2-1 and V is TRBV9; D not resolved. The V end was cut by 0 bases, the J end by 4 bases, with 11 bases between. The germline V gene encodes CDR1 SGDLS and CDR2 YYNGEE. The length of the CDR3 is 15 residues. CDR3 bases: TGTGCCAGCAGCGTAGAGATCGCGGAATACAATGAGCAGTTCTTC. It is translated as CASSVEIAEYNEQFF.

This chain connects TRBV5-6 to TRBJ2-3, with D maybe TRBD2 (6 bases). Germline loops: CDR1 SGHDT, CDR2 YYEEEE. Trimming cost V 3 bases and J 2 bases, with 10 bases left between them. This CDR3 region has 14 residues. The CDR3 DNA sequence: TGTGCCAGCAGCTACCCGGGGGTCACAGATACGCAGTATTTT. Amino acids: CASSYPGVTDTQYF.

The gene calls are TRBV7-9 and TRBJ2-1; D remains ambiguous. The V end lost 3 bases, the J end lost 3 bases, and 12 bases lay between the germline ends. This CDR3 comprises 15 residues. From germline, CDR1 is SEHNR and CDR2 FQNEAQ (reference sequence). The CDR3 region has the DNA TGTGCCAGCAGCTTGCACCCAACCATCTACAATGAGCAGTTCTTC. Its translation is CASSLHPTIYNEQFF.

This sequence joins TRBV4-1 and TRBJ1-1, with no clear D. CDR1 and CDR2 (germline): MGHRA, YSYEKL. Between the trimmed V and J ends, which lost 2 bases and 4 bases, there was a span of 11 bases. This CDR3 is 14 amino acids long. CDR3 loop: CASSQSPGATEAFF. The CDR3 DNA sequence: TGCGCCAGCAGCCAAAGCCCGGGCGCCACTGAAGCTTTCTTT.